Detailed here is one TCR beta chain. Its antigen is unknown. V was pared by 1 base and J by 5 bases, with 23 bases between. Germline V gene lookup returns CDR1 MGHRA and CDR2 YSYEKL. CDR3 length: 18 residues. Measured with immunoSEQ multiplex PCR; TCRdb has only the in-frame clones, and not every one. The sample lists around 38,000 clones; about 93% were seen once. The sample comes from a study of brain T cells in children with intractable seizures. Notes on the study in general: Clones missing pre-surgery may reflect undersampling of that blood sample. Patients' HCMV serostatus was unknown; virus specificity rests on CDR3 similarity alone.

The sequenced cases were selected for having the highest brain T cell transcript signatures. Pre-surgery treatment included at least one anti-epileptic drug. This sequence was found in a girl aged 2-10 years with tuberous sclerosis and intractable seizures. This sequence joins TRBV4-1 and TRBJ1-1, with D unresolved. This specimen consisted of peripheral blood, obtained at surgery. This CDR3 reads CASSQGTWIILGGTEAFF. The CDR3 DNA reads as TGCGCCAGCAGCCAAGGCACCTGGATAATACTCGGCGGGACTGAAGCTTTCTTT.